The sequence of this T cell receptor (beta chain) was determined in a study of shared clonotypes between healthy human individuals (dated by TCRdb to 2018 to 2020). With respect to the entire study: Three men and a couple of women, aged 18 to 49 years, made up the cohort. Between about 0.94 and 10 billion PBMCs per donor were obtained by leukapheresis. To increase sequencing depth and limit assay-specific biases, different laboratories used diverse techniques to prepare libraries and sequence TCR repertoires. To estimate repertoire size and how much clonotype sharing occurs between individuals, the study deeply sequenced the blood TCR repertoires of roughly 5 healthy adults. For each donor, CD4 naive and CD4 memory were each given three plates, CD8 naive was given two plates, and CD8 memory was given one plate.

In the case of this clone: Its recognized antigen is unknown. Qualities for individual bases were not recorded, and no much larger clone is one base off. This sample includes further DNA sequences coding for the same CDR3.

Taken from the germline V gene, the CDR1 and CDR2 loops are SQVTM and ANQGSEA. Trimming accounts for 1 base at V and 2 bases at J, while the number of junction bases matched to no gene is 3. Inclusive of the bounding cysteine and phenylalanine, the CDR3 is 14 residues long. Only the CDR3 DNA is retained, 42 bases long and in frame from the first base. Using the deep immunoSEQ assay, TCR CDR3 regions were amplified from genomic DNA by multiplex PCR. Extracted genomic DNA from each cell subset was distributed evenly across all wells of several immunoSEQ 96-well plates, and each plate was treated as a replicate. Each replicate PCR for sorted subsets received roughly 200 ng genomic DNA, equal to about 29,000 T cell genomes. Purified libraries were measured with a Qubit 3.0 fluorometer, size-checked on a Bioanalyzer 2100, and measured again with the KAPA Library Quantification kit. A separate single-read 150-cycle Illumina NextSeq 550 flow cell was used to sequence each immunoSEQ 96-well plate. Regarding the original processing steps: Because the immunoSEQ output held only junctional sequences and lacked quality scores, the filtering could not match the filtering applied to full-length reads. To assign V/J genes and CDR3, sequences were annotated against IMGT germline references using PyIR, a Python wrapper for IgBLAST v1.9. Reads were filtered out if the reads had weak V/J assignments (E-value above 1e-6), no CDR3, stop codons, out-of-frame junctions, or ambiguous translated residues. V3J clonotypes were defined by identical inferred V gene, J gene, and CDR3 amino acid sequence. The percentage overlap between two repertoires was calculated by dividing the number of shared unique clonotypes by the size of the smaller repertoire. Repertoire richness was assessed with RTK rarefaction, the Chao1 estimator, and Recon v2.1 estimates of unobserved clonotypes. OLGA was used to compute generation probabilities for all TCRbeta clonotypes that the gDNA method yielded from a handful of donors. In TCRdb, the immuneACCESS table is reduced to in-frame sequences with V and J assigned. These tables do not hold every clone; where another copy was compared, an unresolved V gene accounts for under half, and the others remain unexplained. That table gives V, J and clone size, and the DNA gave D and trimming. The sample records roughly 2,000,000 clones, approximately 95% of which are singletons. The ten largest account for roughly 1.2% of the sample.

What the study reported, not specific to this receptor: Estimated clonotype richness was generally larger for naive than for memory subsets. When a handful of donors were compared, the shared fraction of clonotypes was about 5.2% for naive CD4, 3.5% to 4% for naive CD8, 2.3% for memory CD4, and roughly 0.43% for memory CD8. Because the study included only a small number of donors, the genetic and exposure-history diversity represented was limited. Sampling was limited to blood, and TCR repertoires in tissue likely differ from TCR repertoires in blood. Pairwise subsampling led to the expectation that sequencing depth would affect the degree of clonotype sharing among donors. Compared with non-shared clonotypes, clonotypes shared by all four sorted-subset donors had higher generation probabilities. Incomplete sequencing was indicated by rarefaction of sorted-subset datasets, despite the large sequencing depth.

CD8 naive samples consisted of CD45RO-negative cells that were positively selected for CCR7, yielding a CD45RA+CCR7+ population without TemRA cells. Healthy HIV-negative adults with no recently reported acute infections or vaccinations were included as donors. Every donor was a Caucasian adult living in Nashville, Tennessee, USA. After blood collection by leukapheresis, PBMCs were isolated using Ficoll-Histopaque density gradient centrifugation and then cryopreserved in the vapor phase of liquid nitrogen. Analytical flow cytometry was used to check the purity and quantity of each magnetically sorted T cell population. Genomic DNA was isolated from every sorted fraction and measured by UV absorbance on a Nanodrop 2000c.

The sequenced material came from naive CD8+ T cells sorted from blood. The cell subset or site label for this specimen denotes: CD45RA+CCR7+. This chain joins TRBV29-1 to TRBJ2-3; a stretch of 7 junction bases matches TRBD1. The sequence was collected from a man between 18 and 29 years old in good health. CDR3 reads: CSVEGQGVTDTQYF. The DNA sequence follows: TGCAGCGTTGAAGGGCAGGGGGTCACAGATACGCAGTATTTT.